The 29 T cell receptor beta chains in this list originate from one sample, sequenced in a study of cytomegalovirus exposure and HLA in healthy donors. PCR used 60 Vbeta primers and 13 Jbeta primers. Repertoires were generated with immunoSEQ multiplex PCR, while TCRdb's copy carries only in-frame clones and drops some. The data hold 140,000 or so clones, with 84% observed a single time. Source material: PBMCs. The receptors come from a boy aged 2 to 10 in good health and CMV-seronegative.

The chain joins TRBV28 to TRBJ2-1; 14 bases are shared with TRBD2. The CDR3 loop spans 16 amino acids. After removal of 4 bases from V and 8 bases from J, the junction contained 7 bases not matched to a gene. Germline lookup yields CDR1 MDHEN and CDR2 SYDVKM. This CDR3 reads CASSSTSGRAGDEQFF. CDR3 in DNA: TGTGCCAGCAGTTCGACTAGCGGGAGGGCCGGGGATGAGCAGTTCTTC.

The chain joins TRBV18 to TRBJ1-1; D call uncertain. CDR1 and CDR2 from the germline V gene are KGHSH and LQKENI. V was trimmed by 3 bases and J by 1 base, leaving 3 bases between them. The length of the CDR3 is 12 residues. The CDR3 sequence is CASSPQNTEAFF. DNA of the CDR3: TGTGCCAGCTCACCTCAGAACACTGAAGCTTTCTTT. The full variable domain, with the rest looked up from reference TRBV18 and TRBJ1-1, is NAGVMQNPRHLVRRRGQEARLRCSPMKGHSHVYWYRQLPEEGLKFMVYLQKENIIDESGMPKERFSAEFPKEGPSILRIQQVVRGDSAAYFCASSPQNTEAFFGQGTRLTVV.

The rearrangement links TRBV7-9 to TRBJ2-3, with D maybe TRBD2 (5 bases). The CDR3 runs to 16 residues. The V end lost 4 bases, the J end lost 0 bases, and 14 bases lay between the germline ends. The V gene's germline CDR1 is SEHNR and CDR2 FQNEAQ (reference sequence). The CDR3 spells CASSSWTETSTDTQYF. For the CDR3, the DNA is TGTGCCAGCAGCTCGTGGACTGAAACTAGCACAGATACGCAGTATTTT. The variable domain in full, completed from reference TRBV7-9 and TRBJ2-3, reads DTGVSQNPRHKITKRGQNVTFRCDPISEHNRLYWYRQTLGQGPEFLTYFQNEAQLEKSRLLSDRFSAERPKGSFSTLEIQRTEQGDSAMYLCASSSWTETSTDTQYFGPGTRLTVL.

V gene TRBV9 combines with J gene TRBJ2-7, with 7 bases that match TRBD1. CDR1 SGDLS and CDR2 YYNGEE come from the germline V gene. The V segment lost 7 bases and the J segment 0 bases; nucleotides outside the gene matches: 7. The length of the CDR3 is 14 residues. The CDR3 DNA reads TGTGCCAGCGCCACAGGGGTTAGCTCCTACGAGCAGTACTTC. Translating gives CASATGVSSYEQYF. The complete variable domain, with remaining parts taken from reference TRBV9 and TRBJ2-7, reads DSGVTQTPKHLITATGQRVTLRCSPRSGDLSVYWYQQSLDQGLQFLIQYYNGEERAKGNILERFSAQQFPDLHSELNLSSLELGDSALYFCASATGVSSYEQYFGPGTRLTVT.

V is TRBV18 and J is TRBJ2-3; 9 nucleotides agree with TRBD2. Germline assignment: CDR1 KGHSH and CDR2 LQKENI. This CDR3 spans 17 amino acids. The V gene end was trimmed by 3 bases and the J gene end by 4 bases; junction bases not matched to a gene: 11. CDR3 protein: CASSPRGRAGGADTQYF. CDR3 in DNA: TGTGCCAGCTCACCTAGGGGTAGAGCGGGAGGCGCAGATACGCAGTATTTT.

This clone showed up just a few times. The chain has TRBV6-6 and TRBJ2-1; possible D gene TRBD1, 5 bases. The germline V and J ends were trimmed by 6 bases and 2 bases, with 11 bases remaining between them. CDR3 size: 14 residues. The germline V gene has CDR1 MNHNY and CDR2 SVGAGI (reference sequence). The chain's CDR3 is CASRKGAAYNEQFF. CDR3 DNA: TGTGCCAGCAGGAAAGGGGCGGCCTACAATGAGCAGTTCTTC.

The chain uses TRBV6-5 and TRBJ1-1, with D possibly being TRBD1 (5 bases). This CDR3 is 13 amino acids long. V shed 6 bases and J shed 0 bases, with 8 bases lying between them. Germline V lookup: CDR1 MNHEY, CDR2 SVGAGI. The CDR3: CASSTTVNTEAFF. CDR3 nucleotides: TGTGCCAGCAGCACGACAGTGAACACTGAAGCTTTCTTT.

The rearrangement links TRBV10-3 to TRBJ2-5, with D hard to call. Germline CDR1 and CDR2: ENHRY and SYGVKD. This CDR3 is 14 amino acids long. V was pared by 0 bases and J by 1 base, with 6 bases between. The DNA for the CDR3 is TGTGCCATCAGTGAGTCTAACGGCCAAGAGACCCAGTACTTC. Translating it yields CAISESNGQETQYF.

In DNA, the CDR3 is TGTGCCAACAGTCTCATCGCAGGGTTCCCCGATACGCAGTATTTT. This translates into CANSLIAGFPDTQYF. V is TRBV7-9 and J is TRBJ2-3; TRBD1 might be the D (5 bases). Trimming cost V 10 bases and J 6 bases, with 23 bases left between them. Germline values: CDR1 SEHNR, CDR2 FQNEAQ (reference sequence). The CDR3 contains 15 residues.

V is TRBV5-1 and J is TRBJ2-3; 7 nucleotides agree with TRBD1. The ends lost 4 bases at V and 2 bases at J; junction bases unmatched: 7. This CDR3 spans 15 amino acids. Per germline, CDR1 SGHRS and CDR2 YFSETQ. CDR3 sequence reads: CASSPGTAFTDTQYF. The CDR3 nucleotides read TGCGCCAGCAGCCCAGGGACAGCTTTCACAGATACGCAGTATTTT.

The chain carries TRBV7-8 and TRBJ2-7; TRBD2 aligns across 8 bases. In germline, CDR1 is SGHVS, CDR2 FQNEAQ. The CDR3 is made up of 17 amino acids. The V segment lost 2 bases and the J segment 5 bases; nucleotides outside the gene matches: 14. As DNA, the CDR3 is TGTGCCAGCAGCTTATTAGGGCCGGGAGGGGTTGACGACGAGCAGTACTTC. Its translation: CASSLLGPGGVDDEQYF.

This CDR3 reads CASSYVGGIETQYF. CDR3 nucleotide sequence: TGTGCCAGCAGTTACGTTGGGGGGATAGAGACCCAGTACTTC. The V call is TRBV6-5, the J call TRBJ2-5; possibly TRBD2 for D (6 bases). The V and J ends lost 2 bases and 4 bases respectively, with 11 bases between them. The CDR3 runs 14 residues. The germline CDR1 and CDR2 sequences are MNHEY and SVGAGI.

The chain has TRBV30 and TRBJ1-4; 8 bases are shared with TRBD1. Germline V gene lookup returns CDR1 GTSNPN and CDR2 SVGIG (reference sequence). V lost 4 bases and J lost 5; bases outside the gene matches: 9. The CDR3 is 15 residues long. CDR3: CAWTPYRDRNEKLFF. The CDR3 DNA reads TGTGCCTGGACCCCTTACCGGGACAGGAATGAAAAACTGTTTTTT.

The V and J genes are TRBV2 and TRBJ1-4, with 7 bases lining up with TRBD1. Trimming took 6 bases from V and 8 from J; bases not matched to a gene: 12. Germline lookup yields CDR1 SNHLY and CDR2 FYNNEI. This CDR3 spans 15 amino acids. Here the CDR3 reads CASRIVIRGREKLFF. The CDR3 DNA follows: TGTGCCAGCAGAATTGTAATAAGGGGGCGCGAAAAACTGTTTTTT.

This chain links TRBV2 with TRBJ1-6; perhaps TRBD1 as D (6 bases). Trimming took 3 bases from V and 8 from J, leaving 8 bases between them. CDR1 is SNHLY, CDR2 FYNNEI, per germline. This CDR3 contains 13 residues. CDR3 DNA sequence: TGTGCCAGCAGTGACAGGGGTCATTCACCCCTCCACTTT. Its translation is CASSDRGHSPLHF. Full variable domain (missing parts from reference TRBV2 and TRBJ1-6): EPEVTQTPSHQVTQMGQEVILRCVPISNHLYFYWYRQILGQKVEFLVSFYNNEISEKSEIFDDQFSVERPDGSNFTLKIRSTKLEDSAMYFCASSDRGHSPLHFGNGTRLTVT.

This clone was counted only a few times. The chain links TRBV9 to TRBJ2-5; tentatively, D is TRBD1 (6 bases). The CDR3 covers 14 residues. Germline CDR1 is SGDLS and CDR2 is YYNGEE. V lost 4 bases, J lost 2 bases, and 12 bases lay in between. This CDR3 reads CASSLRTAQETQYF. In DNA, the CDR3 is TGTGCCAGCAGCCTCAGGACAGCTCAAGAGACCCAGTACTTC. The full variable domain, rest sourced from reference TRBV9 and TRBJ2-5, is DSGVTQTPKHLITATGQRVTLRCSPRSGDLSVYWYQQSLDQGLQFLIQYYNGEERAKGNILERFSAQQFPDLHSELNLSSLELGDSALYFCASSLRTAQETQYFGPGTRLLVL.

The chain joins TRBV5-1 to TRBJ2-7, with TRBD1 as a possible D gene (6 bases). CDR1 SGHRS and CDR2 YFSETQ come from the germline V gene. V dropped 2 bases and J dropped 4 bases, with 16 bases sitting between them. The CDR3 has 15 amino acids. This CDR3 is CASSFKLRGTYEQYF. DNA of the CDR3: TGCGCCAGCAGCTTTAAACTAAGGGGGACGTACGAGCAGTACTTC.

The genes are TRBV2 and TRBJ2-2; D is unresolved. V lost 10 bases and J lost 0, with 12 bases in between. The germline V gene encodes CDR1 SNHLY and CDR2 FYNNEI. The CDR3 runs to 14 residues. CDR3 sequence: CATEERPNTGELFF. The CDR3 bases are TGTGCCACCGAGGAGCGACCGAACACCGGGGAGCTGTTTTTT.

CDR3 sequence (DNA): TGTGCCAGCAGTGTCGAGGACAGAAACCGCTATAGCAATCAGCCCCAGCATTTT. It encodes CASSVEDRNRYSNQPQHF. The chain combines TRBV6-1 with TRBJ1-5; the D gene is possibly TRBD1 (6 bases). V was pared by 4 bases and J by 0 bases, with 19 bases between. Germline-derived CDR1 and CDR2 are MNHNS and SASEGT. The CDR3 totals 18 residues.

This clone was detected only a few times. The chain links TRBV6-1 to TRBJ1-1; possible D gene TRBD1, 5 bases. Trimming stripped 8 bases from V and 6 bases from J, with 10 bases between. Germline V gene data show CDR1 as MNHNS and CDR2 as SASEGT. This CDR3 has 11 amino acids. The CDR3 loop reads CASGGSPEAFF. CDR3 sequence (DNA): TGTGCCAGCGGGGGGTCTCCTGAAGCTTTCTTT.

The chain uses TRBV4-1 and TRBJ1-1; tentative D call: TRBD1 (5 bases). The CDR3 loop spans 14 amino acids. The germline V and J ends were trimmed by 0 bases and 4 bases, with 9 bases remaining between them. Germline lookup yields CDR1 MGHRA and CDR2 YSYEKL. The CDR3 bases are TGCGCCAGCAGCCAAGATCCCACAGGCACTGAAGCTTTCTTT. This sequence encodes CASSQDPTGTEAFF.

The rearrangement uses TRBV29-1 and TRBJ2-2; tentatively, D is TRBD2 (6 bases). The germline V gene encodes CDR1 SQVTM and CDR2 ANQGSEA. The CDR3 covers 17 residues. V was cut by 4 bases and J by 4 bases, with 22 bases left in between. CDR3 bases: TGCAGCGTTGTCATCTCCCATGCCGGGAGCTTCACCGGGGAGCTGTTTTTT. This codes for CSVVISHAGSFTGELFF.

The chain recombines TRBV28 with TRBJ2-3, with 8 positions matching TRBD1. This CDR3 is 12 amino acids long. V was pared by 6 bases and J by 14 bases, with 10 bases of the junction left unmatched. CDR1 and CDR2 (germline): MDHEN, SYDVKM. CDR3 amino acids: CASSLQDRDRYF. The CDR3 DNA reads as TGTGCCAGCAGCCTACAGGACAGGGATCGGTATTTT.

As DNA, the CDR3 is TGTGCCAGCAGGTTGTTAGATGAGCAGTTCTTC. This translates into CASRLLDEQFF. V is TRBV6-1 and J is TRBJ2-1; no reliable D call. Per germline, CDR1 MNHNS and CDR2 SASEGT. V lost 6 bases and J 8 bases, leaving 8 bases between the germline ends. The CDR3 runs to 11 residues.

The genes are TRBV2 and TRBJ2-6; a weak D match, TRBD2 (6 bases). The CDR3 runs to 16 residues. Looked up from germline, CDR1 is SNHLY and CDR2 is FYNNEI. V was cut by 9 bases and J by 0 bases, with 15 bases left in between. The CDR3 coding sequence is TGTGCCAGTCTTAGCGGTGTTTACTCTGGGGCCAACGTCCTGACTTTC. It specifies CASLSGVYSGANVLTF.

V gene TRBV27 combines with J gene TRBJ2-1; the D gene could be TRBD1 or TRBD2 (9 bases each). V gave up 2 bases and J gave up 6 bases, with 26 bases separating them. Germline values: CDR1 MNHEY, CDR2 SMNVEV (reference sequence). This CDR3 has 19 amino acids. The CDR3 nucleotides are TGTGCCAGCAGTTTAAGACAGGGGGGTAGCGGGAGCGAAACCAATGAGCAGTTCTTC. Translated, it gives CASSLRQGGSGSETNEQFF.

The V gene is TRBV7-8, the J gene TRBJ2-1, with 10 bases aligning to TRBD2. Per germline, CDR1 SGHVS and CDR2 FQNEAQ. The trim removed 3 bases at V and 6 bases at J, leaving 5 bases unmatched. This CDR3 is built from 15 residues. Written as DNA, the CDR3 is TGTGCCAGCAGCTTCTCTAGCGGGAGTGTCAATGAGCAGTTCTTC. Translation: CASSFSSGSVNEQFF.

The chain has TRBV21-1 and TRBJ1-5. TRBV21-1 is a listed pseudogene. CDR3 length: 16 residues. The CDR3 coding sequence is TGTGCCAGCAGCAAAGGGCCGGGAGGAAGGAATCAGCCCCAGCATTTT. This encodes CASSKGPGGRNQPQHF.

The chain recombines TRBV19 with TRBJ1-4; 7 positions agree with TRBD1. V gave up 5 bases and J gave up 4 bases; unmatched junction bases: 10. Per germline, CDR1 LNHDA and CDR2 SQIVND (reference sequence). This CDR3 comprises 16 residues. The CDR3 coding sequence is TGTGCCAGTAGTTCACGGCCGGGACAGTATAATGAAAAACTGTTTTTT. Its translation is CASSSRPGQYNEKLFF.